Shown below are 6 T cell receptor beta chains from a single sample sequenced in a study of blood T cell repertoires in COVID-19. Clones were read by immunoSEQ multiplex PCR, and TCRdb kept only the in-frame ones, dropping some. There are more than 150,000 clones in the sample; around four fifths occur only once, and about 8% lies in the top ten. Sample: PBMCs or T cells enriched from blood (not recorded which). All receptors derive from a woman aged 45-65 years who had recovered from COVID-19.

The chain employs TRBV7-8 and TRBJ2-3; tentative D call: TRBD1 (6 bases). The length of the CDR3 is 14 residues. CDR1 SGHVS and CDR2 FQNEAQ come from the germline V gene. V dropped 1 base and J dropped 4 bases, with 9 bases sitting between them. CDR3 amino acids: CASSLVRQADTQYF. CDR3 DNA: TGTGCCAGCAGCTTAGTTAGACAGGCAGATACGCAGTATTTT.

The rearrangement uses TRBV11-2 and TRBJ2-7, with 10 bases aligning to TRBD1. CDR3 size: 14 residues. Germline V gene sequence: CDR1 SGHAT, CDR2 FQNNGV. Trimming took 7 bases from V and 3 from J; bases not matched to a gene: 6. The CDR3 is CASTDRGRLYEQYF. The CDR3 DNA follows: TGTGCCAGCACAGACAGGGGGCGTCTCTACGAGCAGTACTTC.

The rearrangement links TRBV5-1 to TRBJ1-3; 7 nucleotides line up with TRBD1. Germline lookup yields CDR1 SGHRS and CDR2 YFSETQ. The CDR3 loop spans 16 amino acids. Losses at the gene ends were 3 bases for V and 1 base for J; bases not matched to a gene: 7. CDR3 sequence reads: CASSSNPTGSGNTIYF. The CDR3 DNA reads as TGCGCCAGCAGCTCAAACCCGACAGGGTCTGGAAACACCATATATTTT.

The chain is built from TRBV11-2 and TRBJ2-7; D gene ambiguous. Germline assignment: CDR1 SGHAT and CDR2 FQNNGV. This CDR3 has 13 residues. Trimming left V 3 bases short and J 7 bases short, with 13 bases between. CDR3 DNA sequence: TGTGCCAGCAGCTTCCTGCAAACTTGGGAGCAGTACTTC. Translating it yields CASSFLQTWEQYF.

This chain links TRBV9 with TRBJ2-3; 8 bases match TRBD2. The CDR3 extends over 14 amino acids. The germline V gene has CDR1 SGDLS and CDR2 YYNGEE. With V trimmed by 3 bases and J by 4 bases, 4 bases remained unmatched. CDR3 loop: CASSAGTRADTQYF. CDR3 in DNA: TGTGCCAGCAGCGCCGGGACTAGAGCAGATACGCAGTATTTT.

The chain links TRBV5-1 to TRBJ2-1; tentative D call: TRBD1 (6 bases). CDR1 is SGHRS and CDR2 is YFSETQ in the germline V gene. The CDR3 runs 15 residues. V gave up 4 bases and J gave up 9 bases, with 20 bases separating them. The CDR3 sequence: CASSGTTSASIEQFF. As DNA, the CDR3 is TGCGCCAGCAGCGGGACAACTAGTGCCTCCATTGAGCAGTTCTTC.